The source of this T cell receptor beta chain is a study of blood T cells in healthy people across ages. Details on this clonotype: Its target is unknown.

Overall study results and limits: Among long-lived donors, naive CD4+ cells were more numerous and diversity higher than in aged donors. Strong correlation existed between TCR beta diversity and naive T cell percentage. Without sorted subsets, naive and antigen-experienced compartments could not be conclusively compared.

Germline V gene lookup returns CDR1 SGHTA and CDR2 FQGNSA. After removal of 5 bases from V and 7 bases from J, the junction contained 10 bases not matched to a gene. This CDR3 has 15 residues. Isolation of PBMCs gave at least 7 million cells per sample. A second PCR of about 7 to 12 cycles used a sample-barcoded 5' primer and a J-beta primer mix. TCRdb itself ran the 5' RACE reads through MiXCR, one entry per CDR3 protein. The repertoire holds roughly 500,000 distinct CDR3 sequences, roughly a quarter seen once, with approximately 17% in the top ten. The chain has TRBV7-2 and TRBJ2-2; 7 bases line up with TRBD2. This TCR derives from a woman aged 70-85 years in good health. Sequencing was carried out using blood. The CDR3 DNA reads as TGTGCCAGCAGCCTAGTCCCGGGGGAGGGCGGGGAGCTGTTTTTT. Translating it yields CASSLVPGEGGELFF.